This entry is about one T cell receptor (beta chain). Its antigen is as yet unknown. This sample is drawn from a study of cytomegalovirus exposure and HLA in healthy donors. Study outcomes and limitations: The study had only CMV serostatus as immune exposure information. The authors later found TCR association rates varying by HLA locus, with DRB1 most and HLA-C fewest.

Samples came from healthy bone marrow donors. Vbeta (60) and Jbeta (13) primers were used in the PCR. The method was immunoSEQ multiplex PCR; TCRdb's version includes in-frame clones alone and lacks a portion of them. The repertoire table contains tens of thousands of clones. Specimen: PBMCs. The receptor comes from a male donor in good health and CMV-seronegative.

CDR3 amino acids: CASSAGTSGTTDTQYF. The CDR3 DNA sequence: TGTGCCAGCAGCGCGGGGACTAGCGGGACCACAGATACGCAGTATTTT. The genes are TRBV9 and TRBJ2-3; 13 nucleotides match TRBD2. The CDR3 runs 16 residues. The V gene's germline CDR1 is SGDLS and CDR2 YYNGEE. The V gene end was trimmed by 3 bases and the J gene end by 2 bases; junction bases not matched to a gene: 3.